This T cell receptor (beta chain) was profiled in a study of T cells in Graves' hyperthyroidism and ophthalmopathy (dated by TCRdb to about 2019). Turning to the overall study: Peripheral blood samples were taken at the time of initial diagnosis, prior to any treatment. TCR V-J signatures able to tell the groups apart were searched for in a discovery cohort of 100 patients, of whom around 42 had Graves' ophthalmopathy and 57 had stable Graves' hyperthyroidism. Whether ophthalmopathy could be predicted prospectively was tested in an independent validation cohort made up of under 20 hyperthyroidism patients plus 17 patients who later progressed to ophthalmopathy. For training and testing, the 110 or so patients in the discovery cohort were randomly divided in a 7:3 ratio. In about 6 Graves' hyperthyroidism patients, the study also compared T-cell repertoires from thyroid tissue with T-cell repertoires from blood. Once sampling was done, hyperthyroidism patients were given methimazole at a starting dose of 30 mg daily, whereas ophthalmopathy patients were given high-dose intravenous methylprednisolone. TCR Vbeta CDR3 sequencing of approximately 140 peripheral blood samples (about 45 ophthalmopathy, over 70 hyperthyroidism and approximately 17 progressor patients) is reported in the paper.

The CDR3 runs 14 residues from the cysteine to the phenylalanine. Just CDR3 DNA is preserved here, 42 bases in frame from base 1. The CDR1 and CDR2 encoded by the germline V gene are SGHTA and FQGNSA. V loses 3 bases of germline sequence and J loses 8 bases, and the interval between the two ends is 14 bases. Graves' hyperthyroidism was defined as stable when no progression to ophthalmopathy occurred over 18 months of follow-up. Hyperthyroidism patients were newly diagnosed, with disease duration under 2 months, and aged 18 to 65 years. Patients with uncontrolled infections, other autoimmune diseases, pregnancy or lactation were excluded. Diagnoses were established on the basis of clinical symptoms, serum thyroxine and TRAb, thyroid ultrasound, and orbital computed tomography. PBMCs were isolated from 10 ml of fresh peripheral blood by Ficoll-Paque density gradient centrifugation. Total RNA was extracted with Trizol reagent, and quality was checked on an Agilent 2100 Bioanalyzer.

The TCR beta CDR3 regions were amplified from RNA transcripts. The TCR CDR3 was subjected to a first round of RT-PCR using the HTBI primer set and the Qiagen OneStep RT-PCR kit. The libraries were constructed in a second round of multiplex PCR and then size-selected and purified. Libraries were sequenced paired-end with 100 bp reads on an Illumina HiSeq2000. On the study's bioinformatics: SOAPnuke was used to process the raw data, with reads discarded if the reads contained adapters or uncalled bases, had a mean Phred below 15, or lacked an exact constant-primer or identifier match. High-quality paired reads were merged using COPE v1.2.5, and each unique nucleotide sequence was defined as a clonotype. MiTCR v1.1 was used to align the clonotypes against IMGT TRBV, TRBD and TRBJ reference segments. The analysis included only V-J combinations with a frequency above 0.0001, which together covered 99% to 99.2% of the repertoires. The TCS score was defined as the ratio of F50 (clonal expansion) to E x V (chaos), calculated using BLOSUM62-based TCRdist between CDR3 peptides within each V-J. Welch's t-statistics and random forest reduced around 550 V-J features to around 14, which were used in a naive Bayes classifier (R e1071). TCRdb reworked the public reads: Q25 trimming with fastp, MiXCR clone assembly, productive beta chains retained. Rows merge per CDR3 protein into single entries with the most common DNA and genes. The V and J calls follow TCRdb's processing rather than the paper's. The sample table holds 500,000 to 700,000 distinct CDR3 sequences, of which approximately 15% were seen once. The ten largest account for approximately 18% of the sample.

Overall study outcomes, separate from this receptor: In validation, progression to ophthalmopathy was predicted by the model with 70% to 71% sensitivity and 72% to 85% specificity, a median of approximately 6.5 months before onset. Most expanded thyroid clonotypes (frequency above 0.001) were also detected in blood, a finding suggesting that blood repertoires may reflect thyroid immune responses. In cross-validation, a model built on a 13 V-J signature told ophthalmopathy apart from stable hyperthyroidism with over 85% sensitivity and around 84% specificity, and in testing the same model reached 80%/75%. No statistical method was used to fix the sample size in advance, and group allocation was not hidden from the investigators.

In its sample, this clonotype was seen many times. The target of this receptor is not known. The sample holds no much larger clone one base away, and base qualities are not on file. The chain is encoded by TRBV7-2 joined to TRBJ2-1; the D gene is unclear. This clonotype was sampled from a woman aged 18-30 years with Graves' hyperthyroidism. The material sequenced was blood. CDR3 protein: CASSLSLGSHEQFF. In nucleotide form, the sequence is TGTGCCAGCAGCTTGAGTTTGGGGTCCCATGAGCAGTTCTTC.